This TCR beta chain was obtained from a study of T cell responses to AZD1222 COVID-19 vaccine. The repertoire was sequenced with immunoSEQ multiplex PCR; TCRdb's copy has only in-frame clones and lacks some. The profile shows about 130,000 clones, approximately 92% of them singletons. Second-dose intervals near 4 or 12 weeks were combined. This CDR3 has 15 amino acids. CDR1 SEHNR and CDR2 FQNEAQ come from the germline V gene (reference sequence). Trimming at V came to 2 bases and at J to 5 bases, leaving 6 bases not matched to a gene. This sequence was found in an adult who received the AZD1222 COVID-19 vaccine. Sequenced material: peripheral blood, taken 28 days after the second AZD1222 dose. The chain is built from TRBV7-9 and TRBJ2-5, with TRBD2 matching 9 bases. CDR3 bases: TGTGCCAGCAGCTTACTGCGGGGGGGCTGGGAGACCCAGTACTTC. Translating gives CASSLLRGGWETQYF.